These T cell receptor beta chains were read from a single sample in a study of T-cell memory formation after mild COVID-19. One entry per CDR3 protein results from TCRdb running MiXCR on the 5' RACE reads. In the table there are around 420,000 distinct CDR3 sequences, about 24% of which are singletons. Sample: PBMCs or a T cell subset sorted from them (not recorded which). The receptors here all came from an adult woman who had mild COVID-19 (a few samples of this study predate the infection). Cell type and time point are not known. Each CDR3 is given with its conserved first and last residue. D genes are given only for firm matches. Clone sizes are given selectively: once, few, many, or a class where the clone is expanded.

D: TRBD2
V: TRBV29-1
J: TRBJ2-7
size: few
DNA: TGCAGCGTTGAGGGGACTAGGATCTACGAGCAGTACTTC
CDR3: CSVEGTRIYEQYF

D: TRBD2
V: TRBV20-1
J: TRBJ2-7
size: few
DNA: TGCAGTGCTAGGTTAGCGGGAGTCCGCGAGCAGTACTTC
CDR3: CSARLAGVREQYF

D: .
V: TRBV6-6
J: TRBJ2-5
size: .
DNA: TGTGCCAGCAGTTACTCGATAGGCAGGGTCCAAGAGACCCAGTACTTC
CDR3: CASSYSIGRVQETQYF

D: TRBD2
V: TRBV9
J: TRBJ2-7
size: .
DNA: TGTGCCAGCAGCGTAGAGGGACTAGCGGGAGGGCGCTCCTACAATGAGCAGTACTTC
CDR3: CASSVEGLAGGRSYNEQYF

D: .
V: TRBV3-1
J: TRBJ2-3
size: .
DNA: TGTGCCAGCAGCCAAGACCTGGCTCGGGGGGCCCCAGATACGCAGTATTTT
CDR3: CASSQDLARGAPDTQYF

D: TRBD2
V: TRBV4-3
J: TRBJ2-2
size: .
DNA: TGCGCCAGCAGCAGGCGAGCGGGAGGCGGGGAGCTGTTTTTT
CDR3: CASSRRAGGGELFF

D: .
V: TRBV7-3
J: TRBJ2-3
size: few
DNA: TGTGCCAGCAGCGAGAAACAGGCCCGCAAGAGGTGGGGGAACGGCACAGATACGCAGTATTTT
CDR3: CASSEKQARKRWGNGTDTQYF

D: TRBD2
V: TRBV7-6
J: TRBJ2-1
size: .
DNA: TGTGCCAGCAGCTTAGGGACAACCGGGCTCGGGACTAGCGGGAGAAATGAGCAGTTCTTC
CDR3: CASSLGTTGLGTSGRNEQFF

D: .
V: TRBV27
J: TRBJ2-7
size: few
DNA: TGTGCCAGCAGGAGCGGAATCTACGAGCAGTACTTC
CDR3: CASRSGIYEQYF

D: TRBD1
V: TRBV24-1
J: TRBJ1-2
size: .
DNA: TGTGCCACCAGTGATCACCAGCCGACAGGGTGGAGCGGCTACACCTTC
CDR3: CATSDHQPTGWSGYTF

D: .
V: TRBV15
J: TRBJ2-1
size: many
DNA: TGTGCCACCAGCAGAGATCCAGGGGGGGCCGATGAGCAGTTCTTC
CDR3: CATSRDPGGADEQFF